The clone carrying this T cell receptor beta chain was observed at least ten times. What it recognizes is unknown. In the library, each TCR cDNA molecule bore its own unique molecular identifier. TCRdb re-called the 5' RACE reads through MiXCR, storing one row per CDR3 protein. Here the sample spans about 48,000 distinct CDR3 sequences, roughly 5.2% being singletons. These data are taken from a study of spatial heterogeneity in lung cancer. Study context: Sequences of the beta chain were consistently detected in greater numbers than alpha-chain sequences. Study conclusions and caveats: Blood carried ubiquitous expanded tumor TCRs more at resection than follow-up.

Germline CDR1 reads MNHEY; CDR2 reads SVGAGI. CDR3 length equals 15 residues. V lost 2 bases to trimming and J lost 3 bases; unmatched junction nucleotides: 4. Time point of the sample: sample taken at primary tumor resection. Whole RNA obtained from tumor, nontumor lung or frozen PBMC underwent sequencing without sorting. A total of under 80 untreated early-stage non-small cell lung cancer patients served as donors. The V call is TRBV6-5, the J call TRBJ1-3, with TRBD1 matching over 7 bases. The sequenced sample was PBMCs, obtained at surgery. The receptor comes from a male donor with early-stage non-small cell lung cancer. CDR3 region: CASSYRGPNGNTIYF. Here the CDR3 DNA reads TGTGCCAGCAGTTACAGGGGGCCAAATGGAAACACCATATATTTT.